This T cell receptor (beta chain) was recovered during a study of vaccination effects on CD4 cells after COVID-19. Whole-study context: All study participants received two doses of BNT162b2 or mRNA-1273 vaccine. Study results and caveats: Whether induced by infection or by vaccine, clones showed marked clonal contraction late after vaccination.

The length of the CDR3 is 14 residues. Germline V gene data show CDR1 as KGHSH and CDR2 as LQKENI. Trimming removed 3 bases at V and 1 base at J, with 9 bases between. The protocol was immunoSEQ multiplex PCR, while the TCRdb copy is restricted to in-frame clones and leaves out a portion. The sample holds under 65,000 clones, 75% to 90% seen once. Of note for this clone: The target antigen is unknown.

Antigen-specific CD4+ T cell clonotypes were called by their expansion after viral peptide-pool culture in ViraFEST. Isolation of CD4+ T cells took place after 10 to 11 days of culture. Each vaccine recipient was nucleocapsid antibody negative and had no prior SARS-CoV-2 infection. Each culture had half its medium swapped for IL-2 medium on days 3 and 7. The chain recombines TRBV18 with TRBJ1-1; D possibly corresponds to TRBD1 (6 bases). The input for sequencing was CD4+ T cells from PBMCs cultured with HCoV-229E spike peptides, taken before COVID-19 vaccination. The clonotype comes from a human donor who received a COVID-19 vaccine. CDR3 sequence: CASSPGHQNTEAFF. CDR3 coding DNA: TGTGCCAGCTCACCGGGACACCAGAACACTGAAGCTTTCTTT.